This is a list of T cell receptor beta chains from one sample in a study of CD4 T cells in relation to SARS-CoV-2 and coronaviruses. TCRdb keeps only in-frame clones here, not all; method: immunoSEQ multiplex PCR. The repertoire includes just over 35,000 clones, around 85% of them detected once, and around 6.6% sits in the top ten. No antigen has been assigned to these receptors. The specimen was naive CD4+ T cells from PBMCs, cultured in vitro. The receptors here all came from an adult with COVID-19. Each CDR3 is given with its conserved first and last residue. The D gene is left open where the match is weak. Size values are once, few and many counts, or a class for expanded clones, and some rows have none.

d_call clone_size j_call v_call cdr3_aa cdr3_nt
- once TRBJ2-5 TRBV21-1 CASGRGGFGGYQETQYF TGTGCCAGCGGTAGAGGTGGGTTTGGGGGGTACCAAGAGACCCAGTACTTC
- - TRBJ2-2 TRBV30 CAWRLLGSNTGELFF TGTGCCTGGAGATTACTTGGATCGAACACCGGGGAGCTGTTTTTT
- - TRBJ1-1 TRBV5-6 CASSLGRANTEAFF TGTGCCAGCAGCTTGGGGAGGGCGAACACTGAAGCTTTCTTT
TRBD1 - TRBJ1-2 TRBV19 CASSTSSAGGASGGYTF TGTGCCAGTAGTACCTCGTCGGCAGGGGGCGCGTCGGGAGGCTACACCTTC
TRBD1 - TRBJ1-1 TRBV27 CASSQGTGAEAFF TGTGCCAGCAGTCAGGGGACAGGCGCCGAAGCTTTCTTT
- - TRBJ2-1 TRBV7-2 CASSFSDSYNEQFF TGTGCCAGCAGCTTTTCCGACTCCTACAATGAGCAGTTCTTC
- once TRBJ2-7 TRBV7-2 CASSSGWGYGGSYEQYF TGTGCCAGCAGCTCAGGGTGGGGGTATGGGGGATCCTACGAGCAGTACTTC
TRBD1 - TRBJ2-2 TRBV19 CASSKTGGSTGELFF TGTGCCAGTAGTAAAACAGGGGGCAGCACCGGGGAGCTGTTTTTT
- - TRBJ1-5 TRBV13 CASSSHDGHSNQPQHF TGTGCCAGCAGCTCCCACGACGGCCATAGCAATCAGCCCCAGCATTTT
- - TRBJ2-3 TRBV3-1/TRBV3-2 CASSHRDNTDTQYF TGTGCCAGCAGCCACCGGGACAACACAGATACGCAGTATTTT
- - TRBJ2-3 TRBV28 CASSLSAPGTASTDTQYF TGTGCCAGCAGTTTATCCGCTCCTGGGACGGCTAGCACAGATACGCAGTATTTT
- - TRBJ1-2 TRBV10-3 CAISEERAGSMDGYTF TGTGCCATCAGTGAGGAGAGGGCAGGGAGTATGGATGGCTACACCTTC
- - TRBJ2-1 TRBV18 CASSPKGVPYNEQFF TGTGCCAGCTCACCAAAGGGGGTACCCTACAATGAGCAGTTCTTC
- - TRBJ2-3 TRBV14 CASSQVSDTQYF TGTGCCAGCAGCCAGGTATCAGATACGCAGTATTTT
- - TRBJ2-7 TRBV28 CASSLSNYEQYF TGTGCCAGCAGTTTATCCAATTACGAGCAGTACTTC
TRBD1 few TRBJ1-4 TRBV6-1 CASSEGDRGHEKLFF TGTGCCAGCAGTGAGGGGGACAGGGGCCATGAAAAACTGTTTTTT
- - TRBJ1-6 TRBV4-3 CASSQDRWRGDSPLHF TGCGCCAGCAGCCAAGACCGATGGCGGGGTGATTCACCCCTCCACTTT
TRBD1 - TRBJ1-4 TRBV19 CASNRTGAEKLFF TGTGCCAGTAATCGGACAGGGGCGGAAAAACTGTTTTTT
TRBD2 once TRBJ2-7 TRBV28 CASRSILAGYSYEQYF TGTGCCAGCAGATCTATACTAGCGGGATACTCCTACGAGCAGTACTTC
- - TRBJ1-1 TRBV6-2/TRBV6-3 CASSYEQGTEAFF TGTGCCAGCAGTTACGAACAGGGTACTGAAGCTTTCTTT
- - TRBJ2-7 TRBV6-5 CASSSAASYEQYF TGTGCCAGCAGTTCGGCGGCCTCCTACGAGCAGTACTTC
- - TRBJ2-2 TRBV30 CAWSGTGELFF TGTGCCTGGAGTGGTACCGGGGAGCTGTTTTTT